The rows below give T cell receptor beta chains drawn from one sample of a study of shared clonotypes between healthy human individuals. TCRdb's table, derived via immunoSEQ multiplex PCR, lists solely in-frame clones and lacks some. The top ten hold about 0.13% of the sample, which has roughly 2.5 million clones, more than 90% seen once. The specimen sequenced was naive CD4+ T cells sorted from blood. The receptors originated from a young man in good health. Both conserved end residues are part of each CDR3. Fields, in order: J gene, D gene, V gene, clone size, CDR3 DNA, CDR3 protein. The D gene is left open where the match is weak. Rows give clone size only sometimes, using once, few, many, or a class for an expanded clone.

j_call: TRBJ2-7; d_call: TRBD2; v_call: TRBV5-1; clone_size: NA; cdr3_nt: TGCGCCAGCAGCTTGTTAGCGGGGGCCATCTACGAGCAGTACTTC; cdr3_aa: CASSLLAGAIYEQYF
j_call: TRBJ2-2; d_call: NA; v_call: TRBV5-1; clone_size: NA; cdr3_nt: TGCGCCAGCAGGGGCGGGAACACCGGGGAGCTGTTTTTT; cdr3_aa: CASRGGNTGELFF
j_call: TRBJ1-6; d_call: NA; v_call: TRBV28; clone_size: NA; cdr3_nt: TGTGCCAGCAGTTCAACGGATTCACCCCTCCACTTT; cdr3_aa: CASSSTDSPLHF
j_call: TRBJ2-2; d_call: NA; v_call: TRBV9; clone_size: NA; cdr3_nt: TGTGCCAGCAGCGTCCTCCAGGACGCGGGGGGGGAGCTGTTTTTT; cdr3_aa: CASSVLQDAGGELFF
j_call: TRBJ1-1; d_call: NA; v_call: TRBV18; clone_size: NA; cdr3_nt: TGTGCCAGCTCACTACAGACAGGTAGGGGCACTGAAGCTTTCTTT; cdr3_aa: CASSLQTGRGTEAFF
j_call: TRBJ1-4; d_call: NA; v_call: TRBV6-1; clone_size: NA; cdr3_nt: TGTGCCAGCAGTGAAGTAACCCTTGCAACTAATGAAAAACTGTTTTTT; cdr3_aa: CASSEVTLATNEKLFF
j_call: TRBJ2-3; d_call: NA; v_call: TRBV4-3; clone_size: NA; cdr3_nt: TGCGCCAGCAGCCAAGATACCGTGAGCACAGATACGCAGTATTTT; cdr3_aa: CASSQDTVSTDTQYF
j_call: TRBJ2-2; d_call: NA; v_call: TRBV29-1; clone_size: NA; cdr3_nt: TGCAGCGTTGTCGTCGCCGGGGAGCTGTTTTTT; cdr3_aa: CSVVVAGELFF
j_call: TRBJ2-1; d_call: NA; v_call: TRBV6-5; clone_size: NA; cdr3_nt: TGTGCCAGCAGTTACTCTTCCGTAAACCCGTACAATGAGCAGTTCTTC; cdr3_aa: CASSYSSVNPYNEQFF
j_call: TRBJ2-7; d_call: NA; v_call: TRBV11-2; clone_size: NA; cdr3_nt: TGTGCCAGCAGCTTATTGGGGGGCCCCTACGAGCAGTACTTC; cdr3_aa: CASSLLGGPYEQYF
j_call: TRBJ1-4; d_call: NA; v_call: TRBV19; clone_size: NA; cdr3_nt: TGTGCCAGTAGTATCCAGGGGTCGTCTAATGAAAAACTGTTTTTT; cdr3_aa: CASSIQGSSNEKLFF
j_call: TRBJ2-5; d_call: TRBD1; v_call: TRBV19; clone_size: NA; cdr3_nt: TGTGCCAGTAGTATAGGGACAGGGAAGGAGACCCAGTACTTC; cdr3_aa: CASSIGTGKETQYF
j_call: TRBJ2-1; d_call: TRBD1; v_call: TRBV7-9; clone_size: NA; cdr3_nt: TGTGCCAGCAGCCCCGGGACAGGGACCTACAATGAGCAGTTCTTC; cdr3_aa: CASSPGTGTYNEQFF
j_call: TRBJ2-1; d_call: NA; v_call: TRBV5-6; clone_size: NA; cdr3_nt: TGTGCCAGCAGCTCGATACGGGATGAGCAGTTCTTC; cdr3_aa: CASSSIRDEQFF
j_call: TRBJ1-5; d_call: TRBD1; v_call: TRBV9; clone_size: NA; cdr3_nt: TGTGCCAGCAGCAAAGAAGCGGACAGGAGAAATCAGCCCCAGCATTTT; cdr3_aa: CASSKEADRRNQPQHF
j_call: TRBJ2-1; d_call: TRBD1; v_call: TRBV11-2; clone_size: NA; cdr3_nt: TGTGCCAGCAGCTTAGGACAGGGGGCATGGGATGAGCAGTTCTTC; cdr3_aa: CASSLGQGAWDEQFF
j_call: TRBJ2-7; d_call: NA; v_call: TRBV7-2; clone_size: once; cdr3_nt: TGTGCCAGCACCCATAATGCATACTACGAGCAGTACTTC; cdr3_aa: CASTHNAYYEQYF
j_call: TRBJ2-7; d_call: TRBD2; v_call: TRBV6-1; clone_size: NA; cdr3_nt: TGTGCCAGCACAGCGGGAGGACGCTCCTACGAGCAGTACTTC; cdr3_aa: CASTAGGRSYEQYF
j_call: TRBJ2-7; d_call: TRBD2; v_call: TRBV30; clone_size: once; cdr3_nt: TGTGCCTGGAATATAGCGGGAGAGGTTCAGTACTTC; cdr3_aa: CAWNIAGEVQYF
j_call: TRBJ1-6; d_call: NA; v_call: TRBV30; clone_size: once; cdr3_nt: TGTGCCTGGAGTGTATTTGGTGCAGAAGTTAATTCACCCCTCCACTTT; cdr3_aa: CAWSVFGAEVNSPLHF
j_call: TRBJ1-2; d_call: NA; v_call: TRBV7-8; clone_size: NA; cdr3_nt: TGTGCCAGCAGCCCCAGGGAGGCGACTAACTATGGCTACACCTTC; cdr3_aa: CASSPREATNYGYTF
j_call: TRBJ2-5; d_call: NA; v_call: TRBV30; clone_size: few; cdr3_nt: TGTGCCTGGAGTGGAAGACTGGTACAAGAGACCCAGTACTTC; cdr3_aa: CAWSGRLVQETQYF
j_call: TRBJ1-1; d_call: NA; v_call: TRBV5-1; clone_size: NA; cdr3_nt: TGCGCCAGCAGCTTGGAAGGAGGGAGCACTGAAGCTTTCTTT; cdr3_aa: CASSLEGGSTEAFF
j_call: TRBJ2-5; d_call: NA; v_call: TRBV6-1; clone_size: NA; cdr3_nt: TGTGCCAGCACCAAGAGGGGTCTCGTAGAGACCCAGTACTTC; cdr3_aa: CASTKRGLVETQYF
j_call: TRBJ2-7; d_call: TRBD2; v_call: TRBV27; clone_size: NA; cdr3_nt: TGTGCCAGCAGTTTCCTAGCGGGGCCGAACGAGCAGTACTTC; cdr3_aa: CASSFLAGPNEQYF
j_call: TRBJ1-1; d_call: TRBD1; v_call: TRBV5-1; clone_size: NA; cdr3_nt: TGCGCCAGCAGCTCGGGGGCAGGGGGCACTGAAGCTTTCTTT; cdr3_aa: CASSSGAGGTEAFF
j_call: TRBJ1-2; d_call: NA; v_call: TRBV30; clone_size: NA; cdr3_nt: TGTGCCTGGAGTGTAGGGCATGGCTACACCTTC; cdr3_aa: CAWSVGHGYTF
j_call: TRBJ2-3; d_call: NA; v_call: TRBV12-5; clone_size: few; cdr3_nt: TGTGCTAGTGGTCTAGGGACAGGCGGGGGAGATACGCAGTATTTT; cdr3_aa: CASGLGTGGGDTQYF
j_call: TRBJ2-1; d_call: TRBD1; v_call: TRBV11-2; clone_size: NA; cdr3_nt: TGTGCCAGCAGCTTAGATCGAGATACAGGGGTAGGGAATGAGCAGTTCTTC; cdr3_aa: CASSLDRDTGVGNEQFF
j_call: TRBJ2-7; d_call: TRBD1; v_call: TRBV18; clone_size: NA; cdr3_nt: TGTGCCAGCTCACCAGGGACAGGGAGTCACCACGAGCAGTACTTC; cdr3_aa: CASSPGTGSHHEQYF
j_call: TRBJ2-5; d_call: NA; v_call: TRBV6-6; clone_size: NA; cdr3_nt: TGTGCCAGCAGTTATAGGGTGGGGAAAGAGACCCAGTACTTC; cdr3_aa: CASSYRVGKETQYF
j_call: TRBJ1-6; d_call: NA; v_call: TRBV18; clone_size: NA; cdr3_nt: TGTGCCAGCTCACCACGGGAAGTGATTAATTCACCCCTCCACTTT; cdr3_aa: CASSPREVINSPLHF
j_call: TRBJ2-1; d_call: TRBD2; v_call: TRBV11-2; clone_size: NA; cdr3_nt: TGTGCCAGCAGCTTAGAAGGACTAGCGGATCGCAATGAGCAGTTCTTC; cdr3_aa: CASSLEGLADRNEQFF
j_call: TRBJ1-5; d_call: NA; v_call: TRBV19; clone_size: NA; cdr3_nt: TGTGCCAGTAGTATGATGGGTGGCAATCAGCCCCAGCATTTT; cdr3_aa: CASSMMGGNQPQHF
j_call: TRBJ2-2; d_call: NA; v_call: TRBV6-1; clone_size: NA; cdr3_nt: TGTGCCAGCAGTGAAGCGATCCTCCTGTTTTTT; cdr3_aa: CASSEAILLFF
j_call: TRBJ2-7; d_call: NA; v_call: TRBV6-5; clone_size: NA; cdr3_nt: TGTGCCAGCAGTTACGTGGGAGGCGAGCAGTACTTC; cdr3_aa: CASSYVGGEQYF
j_call: TRBJ2-7; d_call: TRBD2; v_call: TRBV30; clone_size: NA; cdr3_nt: TGTGCCTGGAGACATAAACTAGCGGGGCTATACGAGCAGTACTTC; cdr3_aa: CAWRHKLAGLYEQYF
j_call: TRBJ2-7; d_call: NA; v_call: TRBV6-5; clone_size: NA; cdr3_nt: TGTGCCAGCAGTAGAGGGAATTCTAACGAGCAGTACTTC; cdr3_aa: CASSRGNSNEQYF
j_call: TRBJ1-1; d_call: NA; v_call: TRBV6-5; clone_size: NA; cdr3_nt: TGTGCCACCACCTCGGAAAAGGGTACGGCTTTCTTT; cdr3_aa: CATTSEKGTAFF
j_call: TRBJ2-7; d_call: NA; v_call: TRBV28; clone_size: NA; cdr3_nt: TGTGCCAGCAGGGTCTCACAGGACTACTCCTACGAGCAGTACTTC; cdr3_aa: CASRVSQDYSYEQYF
j_call: TRBJ2-5; d_call: TRBD2; v_call: TRBV9; clone_size: NA; cdr3_nt: TGTGCCAGCAGCCCCCTTAGAGTAGCGGGGACCCAGTACTTC; cdr3_aa: CASSPLRVAGTQYF
j_call: TRBJ1-3; d_call: NA; v_call: TRBV5-1; clone_size: NA; cdr3_nt: TGCGCCAGCAGCGTGGAGGGGGACATCTCTGGAAACACCATATATTTT; cdr3_aa: CASSVEGDISGNTIYF
j_call: TRBJ2-1; d_call: TRBD2; v_call: TRBV7-2; clone_size: NA; cdr3_nt: TGTGCCAGCGGGTCCCTAGTAGCGGGGGCCTACAATGAGCAGTTCTTC; cdr3_aa: CASGSLVAGAYNEQFF
j_call: TRBJ2-3; d_call: NA; v_call: TRBV2; clone_size: once; cdr3_nt: TGTGCCAGCAGTGAAGCTCGCTCCTCTAGGACAGATACGCAGTATTTT; cdr3_aa: CASSEARSSRTDTQYF
j_call: TRBJ1-4; d_call: TRBD1; v_call: TRBV5-1; clone_size: NA; cdr3_nt: TGCGCCAGCAGCTTGGGGACAGGGGGTCTTGAAAAACTGTTTTTT; cdr3_aa: CASSLGTGGLEKLFF
j_call: TRBJ1-6; d_call: NA; v_call: TRBV5-1; clone_size: NA; cdr3_nt: TGCGCCAGCAGCTTGGAAGGGGGACGTAATTCACCCCTCCACTTT; cdr3_aa: CASSLEGGRNSPLHF
j_call: TRBJ2-5; d_call: NA; v_call: TRBV29-1; clone_size: NA; cdr3_nt: TGCAGCGTCCAACCGAAAGAGACCCAGTACTTC; cdr3_aa: CSVQPKETQYF
j_call: TRBJ2-1; d_call: NA; v_call: TRBV7-9; clone_size: NA; cdr3_nt: TGTGCCAGCAGGGCAGGACAGCAATCCTACAATGAGCAGTTCTTC; cdr3_aa: CASRAGQQSYNEQFF
j_call: TRBJ1-6; d_call: NA; v_call: TRBV7-2; clone_size: NA; cdr3_nt: TGTGCCAGCAGCTTAGCTGGGTATTCACCCCTCCACTTT; cdr3_aa: CASSLAGYSPLHF
j_call: TRBJ1-2; d_call: NA; v_call: TRBV7-2; clone_size: NA; cdr3_nt: TGTGCCAGCAGCTTAGTCGCAGAAAACTATGGCTACACCTTC; cdr3_aa: CASSLVAENYGYTF
j_call: TRBJ1-5; d_call: NA; v_call: TRBV4-1; clone_size: few; cdr3_nt: TGCGCCAGCAGCCGAGAGGGGTTGAGGAGCAATCAGCCCCAGCATTTT; cdr3_aa: CASSREGLRSNQPQHF
j_call: TRBJ2-5; d_call: NA; v_call: TRBV2; clone_size: NA; cdr3_nt: TGTGCCAGCAGAGGTAGCGTGAAAGAGACCCAGTACTTC; cdr3_aa: CASRGSVKETQYF
j_call: TRBJ2-3; d_call: NA; v_call: TRBV6-1; clone_size: NA; cdr3_nt: TGTGCCAGCAGTGGGCCACCCGCCGGACAGCCCACAGATACGCAGTATTTT; cdr3_aa: CASSGPPAGQPTDTQYF
j_call: TRBJ1-2; d_call: NA; v_call: TRBV6-6; clone_size: NA; cdr3_nt: TGTGCCAGCAGTTACCACAGCCGGGGGGACGGCTACACCTTC; cdr3_aa: CASSYHSRGDGYTF
j_call: TRBJ2-2; d_call: TRBD1; v_call: TRBV5-4; clone_size: NA; cdr3_nt: TGTGCCAGCAGCCGTGACAGGGCGGTCGGGGAGCTGTTTTTT; cdr3_aa: CASSRDRAVGELFF
j_call: TRBJ2-2; d_call: TRBD2; v_call: TRBV4-2; clone_size: NA; cdr3_nt: TGTGCCAGCAGCCAGGACACCCCGGGACTAGTTTACGGGGAGCTGTTTTTT; cdr3_aa: CASSQDTPGLVYGELFF
j_call: TRBJ2-5; d_call: TRBD2; v_call: TRBV28; clone_size: NA; cdr3_nt: TGTGCCAGCAGTCCGGGACTAGCGGGAGCGATCCAAGAGACCCAGTACTTC; cdr3_aa: CASSPGLAGAIQETQYF
j_call: TRBJ2-7; d_call: NA; v_call: TRBV11-2; clone_size: NA; cdr3_nt: TGTGCCAGCAGCTTAGTCCTGGGAGGGGGCTTGTACGAGCAGTACTTC; cdr3_aa: CASSLVLGGGLYEQYF